The 29 T cell receptor beta chains given below trace back to one sample, sequenced in a study of molecular identifiers for immune sequencing clone quantification. One entry per CDR3 protein results from TCRdb running MiXCR on the PCR reads. The sample holds some 650,000 distinct CDR3 sequences, around 20% seen once. Material: naive CD8+ T cells from blood, with Jurkat cell RNA spiked in. Documented subset: FACS-sorted CD8+CD4-CCR7+CD45RA+ naive T cells. The receptors were gathered from a human donor in good health. Some libraries in this study had Jurkat cell RNA spiked in.

This chain uses TRBV12-3 or TRBV12-4 with TRBJ1-2; weak D call: TRBD1 (5 bases). The ends were cut back, 4 bases at V and 5 bases at J, with 17 bases in the middle. The CDR3 spans 15 residues. The CDR3 DNA reads TGTGCCAGCAGTTGGGACCTCAGGATCCTTTATGGCTACACCTTC. Its translation: CASSWDLRILYGYTF.

This clonotype was recorded many times. This rearrangement joins TRBV20-1 to TRBJ2-1; TRBD1 is a possible D gene (5 bases). Trimming took 0 bases from V and 4 from J, leaving 7 bases between them. Germline-derived CDR1 and CDR2 are DFQATT and SNEGSKA (reference sequence). This CDR3 contains 13 residues. DNA for the CDR3: TGCAGTGCTAGAGACAGGGATTACAATGAGCAGTTCTTC. This gives the protein CSARDRDYNEQFF.

Concerning this clonotype itself: A much larger clone differs from this one at a single base, so this may be a read error. This chain links TRBV28 with TRBJ1-4, with D possibly matching TRBD1 (6 bases). The CDR3 extends over 14 amino acids. The germline gives CDR1 MDHEN, CDR2 SYDVKM. CDR3 sequence (DNA): TGTGCCAGCTCGGACAGTGCAACTAATGAAAAACTGGTTTTT. This gives the protein CASSDSATNEKLVF.

A note on this clonotype: Since the CDR3 does not end with the conserved phenylalanine or tryptophan, this likely comes from a read error. The V and J genes are TRBV4-1 and TRBJ2-7; perhaps TRBD2 as D (6 bases). Germline values: CDR1 MGHRA, CDR2 YSYEKL. Deletions cut 3 bases from V and 5 bases from J, with 17 bases between. This CDR3 has 15 amino acids. CDR3 in DNA: TGCGCCAGCAGCCACGGGACGGAGGGTTCGGACGAGCAGTACCTC. Translated, it gives CASSHGTEGSDEQYL.

This clonotype was counted many times. This chain uses TRBV5-6 with TRBJ2-1; 10 nucleotides align to TRBD1. Germline CDR1 reads SGHDT; CDR2 reads YYEEEE. The CDR3 spans 14 residues. J gave up 7 bases and V 0 bases, and 1 base lay outside the gene matches. The CDR3 coding sequence is TGTGCCAGCAGCTTGGAGGACAGGGGGAATGAGCAGTTCTTC. This gives the protein CASSLEDRGNEQFF.

This clonotype was seen many times. The chain is built from TRBV12-3 or TRBV12-4 and TRBJ2-1; the match to TRBD1 covers 7 bases. Germline trimming cut 4 bases from V and 4 bases from J; bases unmatched to any gene: 4. CDR3 length: 14 residues. The CDR3: CASSSGTEYNEQFF. Written as DNA, the CDR3 is TGTGCCAGCAGTTCCGGGACAGAATACAATGAGCAGTTCTTC.

This clonotype was seen at least ten times. The chain carries TRBV5-4 and TRBJ1-1; 7 nucleotides match TRBD1. The CDR3 is made up of 15 amino acids. CDR1 and CDR2 (germline): SGHNT, YYREEE (reference sequence). Trimming at V came to 2 bases and at J to 5 bases, leaving 9 bases not matched to a gene. CDR3 protein: CASSLGRGDRTEAFF. CDR3 sequence (DNA): TGTGCCAGCAGCTTAGGCAGGGGGGATCGGACTGAAGCTTTCTTT.

This clonotype was seen a handful of times. The chain is built from TRBV12-3 or TRBV12-4 and TRBJ2-2; D uncertain. The CDR3 is 17 amino acids. V was trimmed by 5 bases and J by 1 base, leaving 17 bases between them. The CDR3 sequence is CASSPRIATLNTGELFF. CDR3 in DNA: TGTGCCAGCAGTCCTCGGATAGCTACTTTGAACACCGGGGAGCTGTTTTTT.

Ten or more counts support this clonotype. This chain links TRBV4-1 with TRBJ2-5, with a possible D match to TRBD1 (5 bases). The CDR3 spans 15 residues. Trimming pared 4 bases from V and 1 base from J, leaving 13 bases between. From germline, CDR1 is MGHRA and CDR2 YSYEKL. Here the CDR3 DNA reads TGCGCCAGCAGCCCAGGGATTAGTCCCCAAGAGACCCAGTACTTC. This codes for CASSPGISPQETQYF.

This clonotype was counted a few times. The rearrangement links TRBV28 to TRBJ2-2; tentatively, D is TRBD1 (6 bases). The CDR3 covers 14 residues. Germline V lookup: CDR1 MDHEN, CDR2 SYDVKM. V was trimmed by 6 bases and J by 7 bases, leaving 15 bases between them. CDR3 nucleotides: TGTGCCAGCAGACCCACAGGGAAGGACGGGGAGCTGTTTTTT. It yields the protein CASRPTGKDGELFF. The entire variable domain, with the rest obtained from reference TRBV28 and TRBJ2-2, is as follows: DVKVTQSSRYLVKRTGEKVFLECVQDMDHENMFWYRQDPGLGLRLIYFSYDVKMKEKGDIPEGYSVSREKKERFSLILESASTNQTSMYLCASRPTGKDGELFFGEGSRLTVL.

This clonotype was detected a few times. The chain links TRBV24-1 to TRBJ2-2; D is unresolved. V lost 4 bases and J 7 bases, leaving 6 bases between the germline ends. The CDR3 is 12 residues long. CDR1 and CDR2 from the germline V gene are KGHDR and SFDVKD. The CDR3: CATSDPHGELFF. The CDR3 DNA reads as TGTGCCACCAGTGACCCCCACGGGGAGCTGTTTTTT.

This clonotype was picked up many times. V and J are TRBV20-1 and TRBJ2-7; 11 bases agree with TRBD2. Per germline, CDR1 DFQATT and CDR2 SNEGSKA (reference sequence). V gave up 0 bases and J gave up 3 bases; unmatched junction bases: 7. The CDR3 has 16 amino acids. The CDR3 bases are TGCAGTGCTAGAGATGTAGCGGGAGGGCGACACTACGAGCAGTACTTC. Its translation: CSARDVAGGRHYEQYF.

With respect to this clonotype: This may be a read error: a much more frequent sequence differs by one nucleotide. The J gene is TRBJ2-7, the V gene TRBV6-5, with 8 bases matching TRBD1. V lost 4 bases to trimming and J lost 6 bases; unmatched junction nucleotides: 5. CDR3 length: 13 amino acids. Germline values: CDR1 MNHEY, CDR2 SVGAGI. The CDR3 DNA follows: TGTGCCAGCAGTTCGACAGGGGACCTCGAGCAGTACTTC. It codes for CASSSTGDLEQYF.

Regarding this clonotype: Its ends do not fully match the called genes, so a read error is possible. The chain is built from TRBV29-1 and TRBJ2-5; 8 bases agree with TRBD2. The CDR3 has 16 amino acids. Looked up from germline, CDR1 is SQVTM and CDR2 is ANQGSEA. The CDR3 DNA follows: TGCAGCGTTGTGAATTTTCCGGGGGGGATAGCGGAGACCCAGCACTTC. This gives the protein CSVVNFPGGIAETQHF.

This clonotype was seen at least ten times. The V and J genes are TRBV27 and TRBJ2-7; TRBD2 aligns across 8 bases. Losses at the gene ends were 3 bases for V and 1 base for J; bases not matched to a gene: 5. The CDR3 is 15 amino acids. Germline CDR1 is MNHEY and CDR2 is SMNVEV (reference sequence). The DNA of the CDR3 is TGTGCCAGCAGTTTCGGAGCGGGGGTTTCCTACGAGCAGTACTTC. Residues: CASSFGAGVSYEQYF.

Worth noting for this clonotype: Since a much larger clone is just one base distant, this may be a read error. This CDR3 is CATGGDQNTEASF. The CDR3 nucleotides are TGTGCCACCGGGGGGGACCAGAACACTGAAGCTTCCTTT. The chain uses TRBV19 and TRBJ1-1, with a tentative D call TRBD1 (5 bases). The CDR3 is 13 amino acids. Germline V gene data show CDR1 as LNHDA and CDR2 as SQIVND (reference sequence). Complete variable domain (other parts from reference TRBV19 and TRBJ1-1): DGGITQSPKYLFRKEGQNVTLSCEQNLNHDAMYWYRQDPGQGLRLIYYSQIVNDFQKGDIAEGYSVSREKKESFPLTVTSAQKNPTAFYLCATGGDQNTEASFGQGTRLTVV.

This clonotype came up many times. The chain couples TRBV14 to TRBJ1-1, with D maybe TRBD1 (6 bases). Germline assignment: CDR1 SGHDN and CDR2 FVKESK. V was shortened by 3 bases and J by 4 bases, with 12 bases between the two germline ends. The CDR3 is 14 amino acids. CDR3 sequence reads: CASSHYQGTTEAFF. As DNA, the CDR3 is TGTGCCAGCAGCCACTACCAGGGGACCACTGAAGCTTTCTTT.

The chain employs TRBV6-2 or TRBV6-3 and TRBJ1-2, with D maybe TRBD1 (5 bases). This CDR3 is 14 amino acids long. Germline CDR1 reads MNHEY; CDR2 reads SVGEGT. The germline V and J ends were trimmed by 2 bases and 6 bases, with 13 bases remaining between them. Written as DNA, the CDR3 is TGTGCCAGCAGTTACAGCCGGACAAAGGATGGCTACACCTTC. It translates to CASSYSRTKDGYTF.

The table lists this clonotype with many counts. CDR3 bases: TGTGCCAGTAGGCCAGGGTATGGGGGTAGCAATCAGCCCCAGCATTTT. Its translation: CASRPGYGGSNQPQHF. The rearrangement joins TRBV19 to TRBJ1-5; D possibly corresponds to TRBD1 (5 bases). Looked up from germline, CDR1 is LNHDA and CDR2 is SQIVND (reference sequence). Between the trimmed V and J ends, which lost 6 bases and 0 bases, there was a span of 15 bases. There are 16 residues in the CDR3.

This clonotype was recorded many times. The chain combines TRBV5-6 with TRBJ2-7; D uncertain. The CDR3 runs 13 residues. From germline, CDR1 is SGHDT and CDR2 YYEEEE. The V gene lost 1 base and the J gene lost 4 bases, with 9 bases spanning the gap. DNA for the CDR3: TGTGCCAGCAGCTTGTATCCAGGATACGAGCAGTACTTC. This gives the protein CASSLYPGYEQYF.

This chain links TRBV9 with TRBJ2-2; TRBD1 is a possible D gene (6 bases). V shed 7 bases and J shed 4 bases, with 14 bases lying between them. The CDR3 runs 14 residues. CDR1 is SGDLS, CDR2 YYNGEE, per germline. As DNA, the CDR3 is TGTGCCAGCGGCGAGGGGGACGGCACCGGGGAGCTGTTTTTT. The encoded protein is CASGEGDGTGELFF.

This clonotype was recorded many times. The chain carries TRBV12-3 or TRBV12-4 and TRBJ2-7; D gene ambiguous. There are 13 residues in the CDR3. V was cut by 3 bases and J by 2 bases, with 8 bases left in between. The CDR3 DNA reads TGTGCCAGCAGTTTCAGTCAGCCCTACGAGCAGTACTTC. Protein: CASSFSQPYEQYF.

This clonotype came up many times. V is TRBV30 and J is TRBJ2-4; D is uncertain. Per germline, CDR1 GTSNPN and CDR2 SVGIG (reference sequence). With 3 bases removed from V and 8 bases from J, the gap between germline ends came to 14 bases. The CDR3 is 13 residues long. In nucleotides, the CDR3 is TGTGCCTGGAGCCTATTACAGATGGACATTCAGTACTTC. Translated, it gives CAWSLLQMDIQYF.

This clonotype was detected only a few times. J is TRBJ2-7 and V is TRBV30, with TRBD2 matching 13 bases. Germline V CDR1 and CDR2: GTSNPN, SVGIG (reference sequence). V shed 7 bases and J 1 base; nucleotides not matched to a gene: 1. This CDR3 spans 13 amino acids. The CDR3 spells CALLAGGSYEQYF. The CDR3 bases are TGTGCCTTACTAGCGGGAGGGTCCTACGAGCAGTACTTC.

At least ten counts were recorded for this clonotype. The chain carries TRBV20-1 and TRBJ2-7; weak D call: TRBD2 (5 bases). This CDR3 has 14 amino acids. Germline V gene sequence: CDR1 DFQATT, CDR2 SNEGSKA (reference sequence). Trimming took off 3 bases at V and 2 bases at J, with 14 bases between the two ends. In nucleotides, the CDR3 is TGCAGTGCTAGTGCATTCAGCGGAGCCTACGAGCAGTACTTC. Encoded protein: CSASAFSGAYEQYF.

This clonotype came up a few times. The chain links TRBV2 to TRBJ1-1, with D possibly being TRBD1 (5 bases). Germline values: CDR1 SNHLY, CDR2 FYNNEI. Between the trimmed V and J ends, which lost 6 bases and 3 bases, there was a span of 14 bases. CDR3 length: 14 amino acids. DNA of the CDR3: TGTGCCAGCAGAGACGCAACGGGGGACACTGAAGCTTTCTTT. Translation: CASRDATGDTEAFF.

This clonotype was seen more than once but under ten times. The chain joins TRBV20-1 to TRBJ2-1; 9 bases line up with TRBD1. The CDR3 is 16 amino acids. Germline assignment: CDR1 DFQATT and CDR2 SNEGSKA (reference sequence). V lost 3 bases, J lost 6 bases, and 12 bases stayed unmatched. The CDR3 nucleotides are TGCAGTGCTAGGGTAGCCGGGACAGGGTTTGCCAATGAGCAGTTCTTC. Its translation: CSARVAGTGFANEQFF.

Concerning this clonotype: A much larger clone is a single base away; this may be a read error. The rearrangement uses TRBV5-4 and TRBJ1-2; a possible D gene is TRBD1 (5 bases). V shed 3 bases and J shed 7 bases, with 16 bases lying between them. Germline V gives CDR1 SGHNT, CDR2 YYREEE (reference sequence). The CDR3 consists of 14 residues. For the CDR3, the DNA is TGTGCCAGCAGCTGGGGGACGGATGTCTGTGGCTACACCTTC. It codes for CASSWGTDVCGYTF.

This clonotype was picked up many times. The chain links TRBV2 to TRBJ1-2; no firm D call. V was pared by 0 bases and J by 5 bases, with 13 bases between. CDR3 length: 15 residues. Germline CDR1 and CDR2: SNHLY and FYNNEI. CDR3 DNA sequence: TGTGCCAGCAGTGAAGCTACCGGCAGCGGATATGGCTACACCTTC. It translates to CASSEATGSGYGYTF.